The 4 T cell receptor beta chains reported below all come from one sample, sequenced in a study of blood T cell repertoires in COVID-19. Using immunoSEQ multiplex PCR, the repertoire was profiled, and TCRdb retains in-frame clones only, with some absent. The repertoire includes about 200,000 clones, 75% to 90% of them detected once, and around 2.1% sits in the top ten. The sample was PBMCs or T cells enriched from blood (not recorded which). The receptor source for this set is a young woman who had recovered from COVID-19.

The chain employs TRBV12-3 or TRBV12-4 and TRBJ2-1, with a tentative D call TRBD2 (5 bases). There are 12 residues in the CDR3. The ends were cut back, 7 bases at V and 6 bases at J, with 10 bases in the middle. This CDR3 is CASTPRVNEQFF. The CDR3 nucleotides are TGTGCCAGCACCCCGAGGGTCAATGAGCAGTTCTTC.

The J gene is TRBJ2-5, the V gene TRBV7-6, with D uncertain. The CDR3 is made up of 11 amino acids. Trimming took 5 bases from V and 5 from J, leaving 6 bases between them. The V gene's germline CDR1 is SGHVS and CDR2 FNYEAQ. CDR3 amino acids: CASSTRETQYF. CDR3 in DNA: TGTGCCAGCAGCACCAGGGAGACCCAGTACTTC.

This chain links TRBV7-2 with TRBJ2-5; 11 bases agree with TRBD2. Germline V gene sequence: CDR1 SGHTA, CDR2 FQGNSA. The CDR3 contains 13 residues. After removal of 8 bases from V and 3 bases from J, the junction contained 2 bases not matched to a gene. CDR3 protein: CASGGLAEETQYF. CDR3 bases: TGTGCCAGCGGGGGACTAGCGGAAGAGACCCAGTACTTC.

This chain uses TRBV4-2 with TRBJ1-1; D uncertain. With 4 bases removed from V and 2 bases from J, the gap between germline ends came to 14 bases. This CDR3 is built from 15 residues. Germline-derived CDR1 and CDR2 are LGHNA and YNFKEQ. CDR3 loop: CASSPPYGGNTEAFF. CDR3 DNA sequence: TGTGCCAGCAGCCCCCCGTACGGAGGTAACACTGAAGCTTTCTTT.